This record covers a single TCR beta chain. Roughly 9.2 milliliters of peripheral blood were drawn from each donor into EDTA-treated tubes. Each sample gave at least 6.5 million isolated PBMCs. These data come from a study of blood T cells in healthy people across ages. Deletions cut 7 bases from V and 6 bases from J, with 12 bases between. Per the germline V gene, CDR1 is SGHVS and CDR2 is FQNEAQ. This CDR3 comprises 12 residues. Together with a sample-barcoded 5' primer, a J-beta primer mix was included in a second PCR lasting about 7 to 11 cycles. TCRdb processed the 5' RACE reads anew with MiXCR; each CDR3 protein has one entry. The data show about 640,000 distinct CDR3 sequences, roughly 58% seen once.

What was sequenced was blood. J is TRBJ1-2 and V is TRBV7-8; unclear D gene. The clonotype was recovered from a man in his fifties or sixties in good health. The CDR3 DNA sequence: TGTGCCAGCACATCGTCTCGCGATGGCTACACCTTC. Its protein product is CASTSSRDGYTF.